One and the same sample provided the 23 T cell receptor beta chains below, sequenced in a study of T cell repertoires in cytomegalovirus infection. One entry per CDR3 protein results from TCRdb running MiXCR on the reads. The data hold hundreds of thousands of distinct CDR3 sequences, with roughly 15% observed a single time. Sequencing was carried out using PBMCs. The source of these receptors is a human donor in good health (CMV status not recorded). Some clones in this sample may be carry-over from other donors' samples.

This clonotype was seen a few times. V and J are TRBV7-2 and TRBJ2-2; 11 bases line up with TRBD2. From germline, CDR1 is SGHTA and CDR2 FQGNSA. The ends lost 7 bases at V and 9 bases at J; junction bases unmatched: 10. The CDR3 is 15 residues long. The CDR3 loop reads CASTARSGGARELFF. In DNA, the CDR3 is TGTGCCAGCACCGCCCGTAGCGGGGGGGCCCGGGAGCTGTTTTTT.

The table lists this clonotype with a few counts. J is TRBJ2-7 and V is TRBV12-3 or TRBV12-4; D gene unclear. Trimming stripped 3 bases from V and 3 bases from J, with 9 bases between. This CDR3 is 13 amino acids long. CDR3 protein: CASSLGRRYEQYF. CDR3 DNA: TGTGCCAGCAGTTTGGGTAGGCGCTACGAGCAGTACTTC.

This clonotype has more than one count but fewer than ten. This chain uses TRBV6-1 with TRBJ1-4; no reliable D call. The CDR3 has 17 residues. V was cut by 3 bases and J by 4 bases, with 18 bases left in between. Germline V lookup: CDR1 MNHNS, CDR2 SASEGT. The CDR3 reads CASSEPVGLLLNEKLFF. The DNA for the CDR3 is TGTGCCAGCAGTGAGCCGGTTGGACTCCTCCTTAATGAAAAACTGTTTTTT.

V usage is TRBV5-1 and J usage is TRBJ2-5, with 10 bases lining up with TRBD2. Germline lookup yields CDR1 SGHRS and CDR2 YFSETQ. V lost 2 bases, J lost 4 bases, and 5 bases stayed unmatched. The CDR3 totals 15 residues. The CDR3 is CASSLPAGGRETQYF. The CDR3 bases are TGCGCCAGCAGCTTACCAGCGGGGGGGCGAGAGACCCAGTACTTC.

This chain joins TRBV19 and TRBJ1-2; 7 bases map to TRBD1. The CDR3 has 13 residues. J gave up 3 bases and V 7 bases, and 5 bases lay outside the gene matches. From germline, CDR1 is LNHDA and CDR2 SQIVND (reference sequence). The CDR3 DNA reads TGTGCCAGTATGGGGGACAGCGACTATGGCTACACCTTC. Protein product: CASMGDSDYGYTF. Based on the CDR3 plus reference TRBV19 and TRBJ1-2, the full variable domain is DGGITQSPKYLFRKEGQNVTLSCEQNLNHDAMYWYRQDPGQGLRLIYYSQIVNDFQKGDIAEGYSVSREKKESFPLTVTSAQKNPTAFYLCASMGDSDYGYTFGSGTRLTVV.

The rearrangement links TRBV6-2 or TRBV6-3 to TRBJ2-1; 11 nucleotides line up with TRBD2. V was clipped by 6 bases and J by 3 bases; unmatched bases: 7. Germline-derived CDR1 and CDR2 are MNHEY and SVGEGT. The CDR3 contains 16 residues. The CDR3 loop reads CASRSLTSGGYNEQFF. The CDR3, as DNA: TGTGCCAGCAGATCCCTTACTAGCGGGGGCTACAATGAGCAGTTCTTC.

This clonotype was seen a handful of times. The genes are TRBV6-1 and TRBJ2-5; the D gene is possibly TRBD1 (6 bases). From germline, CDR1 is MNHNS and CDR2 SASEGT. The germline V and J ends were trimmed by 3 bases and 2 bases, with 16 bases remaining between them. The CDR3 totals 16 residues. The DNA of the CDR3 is TGTGCCAGCAGTGAGAAGGCACAGGGTATTCAAGAGACCCAGTACTTC. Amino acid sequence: CASSEKAQGIQETQYF.

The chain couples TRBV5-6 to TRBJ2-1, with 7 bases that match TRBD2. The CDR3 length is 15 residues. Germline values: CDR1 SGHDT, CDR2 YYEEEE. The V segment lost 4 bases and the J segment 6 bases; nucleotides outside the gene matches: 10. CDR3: CASSGPSGVTNEQFF. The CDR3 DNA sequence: TGTGCCAGCAGCGGGCCCAGCGGGGTTACCAATGAGCAGTTCTTC.

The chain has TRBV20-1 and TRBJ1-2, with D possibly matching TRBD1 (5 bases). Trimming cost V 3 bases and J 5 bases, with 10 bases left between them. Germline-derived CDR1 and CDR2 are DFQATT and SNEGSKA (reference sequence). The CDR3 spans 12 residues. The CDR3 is CSARGEGYGYTF. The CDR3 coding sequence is TGCAGTGCTAGGGGCGAGGGGTATGGCTACACCTTC.

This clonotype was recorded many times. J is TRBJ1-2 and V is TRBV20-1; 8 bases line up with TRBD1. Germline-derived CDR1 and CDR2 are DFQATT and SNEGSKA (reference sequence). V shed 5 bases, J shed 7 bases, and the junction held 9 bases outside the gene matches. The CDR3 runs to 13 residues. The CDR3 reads CSAVPTGDSGYTF. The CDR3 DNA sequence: TGCAGTGCTGTGCCGACAGGGGATAGTGGCTACACCTTC.

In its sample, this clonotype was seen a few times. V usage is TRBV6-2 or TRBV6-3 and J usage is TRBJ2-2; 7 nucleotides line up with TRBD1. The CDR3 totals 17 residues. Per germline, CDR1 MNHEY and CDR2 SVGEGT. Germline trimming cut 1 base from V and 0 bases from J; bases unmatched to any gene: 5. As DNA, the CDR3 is TGTGCCAGCAGTTACTGGAGACAGGGATCGAACACCGGGGAGCTGTTTTTT. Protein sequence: CASSYWRQGSNTGELFF.

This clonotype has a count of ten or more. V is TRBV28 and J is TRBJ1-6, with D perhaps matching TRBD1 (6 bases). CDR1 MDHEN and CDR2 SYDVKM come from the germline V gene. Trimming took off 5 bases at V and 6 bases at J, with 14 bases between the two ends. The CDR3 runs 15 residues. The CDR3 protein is CASSLGHLSNSPLHF. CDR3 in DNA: TGTGCCAGCAGTCTGGGACATCTTAGTAATTCACCCCTCCACTTT.

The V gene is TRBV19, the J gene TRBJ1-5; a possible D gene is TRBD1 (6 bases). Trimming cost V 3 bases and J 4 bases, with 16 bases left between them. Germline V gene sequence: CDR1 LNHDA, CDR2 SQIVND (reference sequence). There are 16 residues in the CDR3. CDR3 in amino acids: CASSMGGSNLNQPQHF. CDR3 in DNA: TGTGCCAGTAGTATGGGGGGCAGTAACCTGAATCAGCCCCAGCATTTT. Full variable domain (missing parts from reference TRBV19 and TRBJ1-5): DGGITQSPKYLFRKEGQNVTLSCEQNLNHDAMYWYRQDPGQGLRLIYYSQIVNDFQKGDIAEGYSVSREKKESFPLTVTSAQKNPTAFYLCASSMGGSNLNQPQHFGDGTRLSIL.

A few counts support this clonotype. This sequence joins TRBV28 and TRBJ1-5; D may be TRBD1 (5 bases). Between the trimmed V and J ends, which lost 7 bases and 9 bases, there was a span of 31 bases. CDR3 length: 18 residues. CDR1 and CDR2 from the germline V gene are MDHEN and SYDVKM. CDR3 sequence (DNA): TGTGCCAGCACCCCGGGAAACCCCTTCGGGACCGGGAGGAGGCCCCAGCATTTT. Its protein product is CASTPGNPFGTGRRPQHF.

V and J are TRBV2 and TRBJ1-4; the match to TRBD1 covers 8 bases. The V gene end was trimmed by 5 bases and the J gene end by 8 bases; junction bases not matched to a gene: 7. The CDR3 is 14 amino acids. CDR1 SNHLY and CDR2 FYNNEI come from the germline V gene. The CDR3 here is CASSRRQGYEKLFF. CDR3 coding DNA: TGTGCCAGCAGTCGCAGACAGGGGTACGAAAAACTGTTTTTT.

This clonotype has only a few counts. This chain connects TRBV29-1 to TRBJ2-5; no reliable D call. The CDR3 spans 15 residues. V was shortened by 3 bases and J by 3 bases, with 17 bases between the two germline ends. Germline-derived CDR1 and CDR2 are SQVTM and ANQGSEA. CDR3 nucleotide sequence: TGCAGCGTTGATGGCTCAGTTTGGGAAGAAGAGACCCAGTACTTC. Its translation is CSVDGSVWEEETQYF. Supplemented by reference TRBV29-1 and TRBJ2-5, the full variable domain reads SAVISQKPSRDICQRGTSLTIQCQVDSQVTMMFWYRQQPGQSLTLIATANQGSEATYESGFVIDKFPISRPNLTFSTLTVSNMSPEDSSIYLCSVDGSVWEEETQYFGPGTRLLVL.

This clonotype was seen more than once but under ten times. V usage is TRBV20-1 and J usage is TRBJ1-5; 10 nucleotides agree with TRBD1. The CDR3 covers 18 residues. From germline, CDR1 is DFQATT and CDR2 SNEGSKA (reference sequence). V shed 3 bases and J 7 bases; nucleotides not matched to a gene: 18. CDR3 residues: CSASTGTGANLGGQPQHF. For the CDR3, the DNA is TGCAGTGCTAGTACCGGGACAGGGGCGAATTTAGGAGGACAGCCCCAGCATTTT.

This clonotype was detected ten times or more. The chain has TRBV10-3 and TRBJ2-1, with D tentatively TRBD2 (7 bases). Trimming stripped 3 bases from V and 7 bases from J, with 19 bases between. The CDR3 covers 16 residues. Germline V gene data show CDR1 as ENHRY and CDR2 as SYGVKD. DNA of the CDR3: TGTGCCATCAGTGAACCTAGGGGGGGGGGGCCGAATGAGCAGTTCTTC. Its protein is CAISEPRGGGPNEQFF.

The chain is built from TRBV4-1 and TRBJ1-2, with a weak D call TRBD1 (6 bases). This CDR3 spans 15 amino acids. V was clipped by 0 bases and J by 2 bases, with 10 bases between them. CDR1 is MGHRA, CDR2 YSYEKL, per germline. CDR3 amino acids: CASSQEGHPNYGYTF. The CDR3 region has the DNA TGCGCCAGCAGCCAAGAGGGACACCCAAACTATGGCTACACCTTC.

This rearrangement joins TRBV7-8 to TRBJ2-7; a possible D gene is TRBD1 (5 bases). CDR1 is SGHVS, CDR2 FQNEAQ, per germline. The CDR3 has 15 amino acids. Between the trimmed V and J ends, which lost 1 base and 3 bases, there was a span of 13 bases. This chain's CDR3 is CASSLGPGSIYEQYF. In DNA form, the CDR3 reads TGTGCCAGCAGCTTAGGTCCAGGGTCGATCTACGAGCAGTACTTC. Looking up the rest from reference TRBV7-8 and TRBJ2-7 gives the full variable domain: GAGVSQSPRYKVAKRGQDVALRCDPISGHVSLFWYQQALGQGPEFLTYFQNEAQLDKSGLPSDRFFAERPEGSVSTLKIQRTQQEDSAVYLCASSLGPGSIYEQYFGPGTRLTVT.

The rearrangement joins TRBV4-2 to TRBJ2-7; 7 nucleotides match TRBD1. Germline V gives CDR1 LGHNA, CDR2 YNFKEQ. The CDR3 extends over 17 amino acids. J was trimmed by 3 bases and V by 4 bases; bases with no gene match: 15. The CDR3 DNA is TGTGCCAGCAGCCTAGAAGACAGGGCCTCAGTCTACTACGAGCAGTACTTC. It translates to CASSLEDRASVYYEQYF.

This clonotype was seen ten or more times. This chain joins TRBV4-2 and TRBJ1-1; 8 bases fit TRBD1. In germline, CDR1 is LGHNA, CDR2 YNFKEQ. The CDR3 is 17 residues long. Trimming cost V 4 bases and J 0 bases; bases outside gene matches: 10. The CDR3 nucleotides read TGTGCCAGCAGCCTTGACAGGGGAGCCGACATGAACACTGAAGCTTTCTTT. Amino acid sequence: CASSLDRGADMNTEAFF.

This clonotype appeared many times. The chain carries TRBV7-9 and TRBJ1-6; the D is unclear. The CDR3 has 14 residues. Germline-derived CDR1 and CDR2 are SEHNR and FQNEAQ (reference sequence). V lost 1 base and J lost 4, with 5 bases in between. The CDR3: CASSLDMYNSPLHF. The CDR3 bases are TGTGCCAGCAGCTTAGACATGTATAATTCACCCCTCCACTTT.